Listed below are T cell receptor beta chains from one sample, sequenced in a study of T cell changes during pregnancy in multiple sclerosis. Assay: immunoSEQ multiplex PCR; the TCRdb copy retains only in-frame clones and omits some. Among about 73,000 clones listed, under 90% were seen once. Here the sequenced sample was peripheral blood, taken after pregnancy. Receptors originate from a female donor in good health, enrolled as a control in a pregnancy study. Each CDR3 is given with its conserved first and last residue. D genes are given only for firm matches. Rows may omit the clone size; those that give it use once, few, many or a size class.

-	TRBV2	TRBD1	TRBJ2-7	TGTGCCAGCAGAGGACAGGGAAACGAGCAGTACTTC	CASRGQGNEQYF
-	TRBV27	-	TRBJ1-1	TGTGCCAGCAGTTTATCGGGGGGGAACACTGAAGCTTTCTTT	CASSLSGGNTEAFF
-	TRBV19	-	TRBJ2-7	TGTGCCAGTAGTATAGAGGAGGGGGCGGGGCAGTACTTC	CASSIEEGAGQYF
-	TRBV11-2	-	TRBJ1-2	TGTGCCAGCAGCCCCGGGACTCCGGCGGGTGGCTACACCTTC	CASSPGTPAGGYTF
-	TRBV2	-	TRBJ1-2	TGTGCCAGCAGTGAAGGGGGCAGGGGAGCTAACTATGGCTACACCTTC	CASSEGGRGANYGYTF
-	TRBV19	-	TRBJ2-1	TGTGCCAGTAGTACACTAGCAGGGCCTTACAATGAGCAGTTCTTC	CASSTLAGPYNEQFF
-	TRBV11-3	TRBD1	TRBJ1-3	TGTGCCAGCAGCTCCACAGGGGGGGTGAGAAACACCATATATTTT	CASSSTGGVRNTIYF
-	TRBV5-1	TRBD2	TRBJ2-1	TGCGCCAGCAGCCTAGGACTAGCGGGAGGGCCTCTTTACGAGCAGTTCTTC	CASSLGLAGGPLYEQFF
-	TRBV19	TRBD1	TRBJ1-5	TGTGCCAGTAAGCCTACAGGGGTGAATCAGCCCCAGCATTTT	CASKPTGVNQPQHF
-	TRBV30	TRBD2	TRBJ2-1	TGTGCCTGGAGTAAATCCGGGACTAGCTTCAATGAGCAGTTCTTC	CAWSKSGTSFNEQFF
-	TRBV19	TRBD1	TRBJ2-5	TGTGCCAGTAGTGACAGGGGTTTGGGTGAGACCCAGTACTTC	CASSDRGLGETQYF
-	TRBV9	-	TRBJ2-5	TGTGCCAGCAGCGCGGGGGAACTAGAGGGGTTTGCGGAGACCCAGTACTTC	CASSAGELEGFAETQYF
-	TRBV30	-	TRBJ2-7	TGTGCCTGGACCGGACTGAACTCCTACGAGCAGTACTTC	CAWTGLNSYEQYF
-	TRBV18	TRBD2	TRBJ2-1	TGTGCCAGCTCACTGAAGCGGGGGGGCAACAATGAGCAGTTCTTC	CASSLKRGGNNEQFF
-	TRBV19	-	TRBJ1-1	TGTGCCAGTAGTATTAGTCGGAGACACACTGAAGCTTTCTTT	CASSISRRHTEAFF
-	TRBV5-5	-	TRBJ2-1	TGTGCCAGCAGCTTGAGGGGGGGCGGTGAGCAGTTCTTC	CASSLRGGGEQFF
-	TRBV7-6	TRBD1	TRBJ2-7	TGTGCCAGCAGCTTAGAGACAGGGAGCTCCTACGAGCAGTACTTC	CASSLETGSSYEQYF
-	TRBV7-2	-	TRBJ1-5	TGTGCCAGCAGCTCCCTCGGGGGGCCTAGCAATCAGCCCCAGCATTTT	CASSSLGGPSNQPQHF
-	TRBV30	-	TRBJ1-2	TGTGCCTGGACAGGGGCAGGGCATGGCTACACCTTC	CAWTGAGHGYTF
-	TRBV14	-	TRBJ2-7	TGTGCCAGCAGCCACCGTCAGGGCGAGCTCGAGCAGTACTTC	CASSHRQGELEQYF
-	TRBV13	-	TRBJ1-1	TGTGCCAGCAGCTTAGGAACGGACACTGAAGCTTTCTTT	CASSLGTDTEAFF
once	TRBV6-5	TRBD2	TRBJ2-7	TGTGCCAGCGCACCGACTAGCGGGATATACGAGCAGTACTTC	CASAPTSGIYEQYF
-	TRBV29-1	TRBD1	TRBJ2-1	TGCAGCGTTGAAAGAGGGGGCAGGGGCTCCTACAATGAGCAGTTCTTC	CSVERGGRGSYNEQFF
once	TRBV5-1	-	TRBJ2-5	TGCGCCAGCAGCTTGGAAGGGGCCCAAGAGACCCAGTACTTC	CASSLEGAQETQYF
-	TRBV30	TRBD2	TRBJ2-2	TGTGCCTGGACGCCGGGACTAGGTACCGGGGAGCTGTTTTTT	CAWTPGLGTGELFF
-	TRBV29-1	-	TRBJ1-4	TGCAGCGTCGGTAATGAAAAACTGTTTTTT	CSVGNEKLFF
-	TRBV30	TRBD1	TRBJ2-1	TGTGCCTGGAGTGTCGGGACAGGTATCAATGAGCAGTTCTTC	CAWSVGTGINEQFF
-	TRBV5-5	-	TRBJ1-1	TGTGCCAGCAGCTTGGAGGGGTACTCTGAAGCTTTCTTT	CASSLEGYSEAFF
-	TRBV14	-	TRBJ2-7	TGTGCCAGCAGCCAAAGCCGTCCCGTCGAGCAGTACTTC	CASSQSRPVEQYF
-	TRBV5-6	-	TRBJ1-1	TGTGCCAGCAGCCACCGCCTAAGGGCGGGGGACACTGAAGCTTTCTTT	CASSHRLRAGDTEAFF
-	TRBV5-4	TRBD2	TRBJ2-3	TGTGCCAGCAGCCGAACGAGGGGTAGCGGGGCCCCCAATACGCAGTATTTT	CASSRTRGSGAPNTQYF
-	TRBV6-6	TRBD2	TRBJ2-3	TGTGCCAGCAGCTTGACTAGCGCGGCAGATACGCAGTATTTT	CASSLTSAADTQYF
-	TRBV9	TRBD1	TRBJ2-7	TGTGCCAGCAGCGTAGCCCCGGACAGGGACAACGAGCAGTACTTC	CASSVAPDRDNEQYF
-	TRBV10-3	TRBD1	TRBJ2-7	TGTGCCATCAGTTGGACAGGGTTCGAGCAGTACTTC	CAISWTGFEQYF
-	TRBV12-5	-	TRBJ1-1	TGTGCTAGTGGTTTGGCCCAACCGGGACTTTTGAACACTGAAGCTTTCTTT	CASGLAQPGLLNTEAFF
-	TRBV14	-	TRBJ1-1	TGTGCCAGCAGCCAAGCCCGATCGGGGGGGACTGAAGCTTTCTTT	CASSQARSGGTEAFF
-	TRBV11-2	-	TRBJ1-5	TGTGCCAGCAGTTCTAGCCCTATTCAGCCCCAGCATTTT	CASSSSPIQPQHF
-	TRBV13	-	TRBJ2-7	TGTGCCAGCAGCTTTAAGTTACAGGGTGGCCAGAACGAGCAGTACTTC	CASSFKLQGGQNEQYF
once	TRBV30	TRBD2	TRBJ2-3	TGTGCCTGGAACCTAGGACTAGCGGGGGGCTTTAGCACAGATACGCAGTATTTT	CAWNLGLAGGFSTDTQYF
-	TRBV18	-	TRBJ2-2	TGTGCCAGCTCACCACCTAAGGGGACAAACACCGGGGAGCTGTTTTTT	CASSPPKGTNTGELFF
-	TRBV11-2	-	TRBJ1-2	TGTGCCAGCAGCTTTAGCGGCCTAACCTATGGCTACACCTTC	CASSFSGLTYGYTF
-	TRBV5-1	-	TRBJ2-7	TGCGCCAGCAGCTTTCAGGGGTCCTACGAGCAGTACTTC	CASSFQGSYEQYF
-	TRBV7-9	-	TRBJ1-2	TGTGCCAGCAGCTTAGCGAGGGCAGGGGCTTCTGGCTACACCTTC	CASSLARAGASGYTF
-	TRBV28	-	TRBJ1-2	TGTGCCAGCAGTCCCTCGAACTATGGCTACACCTTC	CASSPSNYGYTF
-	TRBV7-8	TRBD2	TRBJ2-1	TGTGCCAGCAGCTTAGTAGGACTAGTTTTGGATGAGCAGTTCTTC	CASSLVGLVLDEQFF
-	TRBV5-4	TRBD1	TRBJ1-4	TGTGCCAGCAGCCAGTTCGGACAGGGTGAGGGTAATGAAAAACTGTTTTTT	CASSQFGQGEGNEKLFF
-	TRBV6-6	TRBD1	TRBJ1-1	TGTGCCAGCCGACCCACGACGGGGCAGGGGGCCTCTGAAGCTTTCTTT	CASRPTTGQGASEAFF
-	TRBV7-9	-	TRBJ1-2	TGTGCCAGCAGCTCTAACCTCTCTTTC	CASSSNLSF
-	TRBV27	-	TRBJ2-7	TGTGCCAGCAGTTACGGGGGAAGGGGGCCCTACGAGCAGTACTTC	CASSYGGRGPYEQYF
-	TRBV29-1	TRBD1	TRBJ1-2	TGCAGCGTGGAGGGGACAGCTTCTTCCTATGGCTACACCTTC	CSVEGTASSYGYTF
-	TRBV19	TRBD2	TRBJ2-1	TGTGCCAGTAGTATCTCCATGACTAGCGGGAGCCTTCGGGAGCAGTTCTTC	CASSISMTSGSLREQFF
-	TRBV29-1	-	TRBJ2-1	TGCAGCGTTGAAGGTAACAGGGTCTCCTACAATGAGCAGTTCTTC	CSVEGNRVSYNEQFF
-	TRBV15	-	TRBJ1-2	TGTGCCACCAGCAGGCCGGGTATCCTGTATGGCTACACCTTC	CATSRPGILYGYTF